Following are 13 T cell receptor beta chains from one sample sequenced in a study of blood T cell repertoires in COVID-19. TCRdb's table, derived via immunoSEQ multiplex PCR, lists solely in-frame clones and lacks some. The table includes some 260,000 clones, more than 65% detected once. Sequences were obtained from peripheral blood. The receptors derive from a woman aged 18-29 years with acute or convalescent COVID-19.

The CDR3 loop is CAWESSSGANVLTF. For the CDR3, the DNA is TGTGCCTGGGAAAGTAGCTCTGGGGCCAACGTCCTGACTTTC. This rearrangement joins TRBV30 to TRBJ2-6; D is undetermined. Germline CDR1 reads GTSNPN; CDR2 reads SVGIG (reference sequence). Trimming shortened V by 5 bases and J by 0 bases, and 8 bases separated the two germline ends. This CDR3 has 14 amino acids.

The table lists this clone with a count of one. The CDR3 sequence: CASRGREWVSEQYF. The CDR3 DNA sequence: TGTGCCAGCAGAGGCAGGGAATGGGTCTCCGAGCAGTACTTC. The rearrangement links TRBV27 to TRBJ2-7, with D possibly TRBD1 on 5 matching bases. The length of the CDR3 is 14 residues. Per the germline V gene, CDR1 is MNHEY and CDR2 is SMNVEV (reference sequence). V lost 6 bases and J 6 bases, leaving 18 bases between the germline ends.

As regards this clone: Sequence at one end of the junction differs from germline and may be a read error. The chain combines TRBV7-7 with TRBJ2-6; TRBD1 is a possible D gene (5 bases). Germline assignment: CDR1 SSHAT and CDR2 FNYEAQ (reference sequence). The CDR3 sequence is 18 residues long. The chain's CDR3 is CASSSTDKVGPGANVLTF. The CDR3 DNA sequence: TGTGCTAGCAGCTCAACGGACAAAGTCGGTCCTGGGGCCAACGTCCTGACTTTC.

The chain employs TRBV30 and TRBJ2-7, with TRBD1 as a possible D gene (6 bases). Trimming took 4 bases from V and 0 from J, leaving 10 bases between them. This CDR3 is built from 13 residues. The germline CDR1 and CDR2 sequences are GTSNPN and SVGIG (reference sequence). CDR3: CAWTTGSSYEQYF. DNA for the CDR3: TGTGCCTGGACGACAGGTAGCTCCTACGAGCAGTACTTC.

Here the CDR3 DNA reads TGTGCCAGCAGCTTAGCCGCGACAGTTCATGAAAAACTGTTTTTT. Its translation: CASSLAATVHEKLFF. V and J are TRBV7-8 and TRBJ1-4, with a tentative D call TRBD1 (5 bases). CDR1 SGHVS and CDR2 FQNEAQ come from the germline V gene. The CDR3 has 15 residues. The germline V and J ends were trimmed by 0 bases and 6 bases, with 11 bases remaining between them.

The genes are TRBV6-5 and TRBJ1-2, with D uncertain. Germline CDR1 reads MNHEY; CDR2 reads SVGAGI. Trimming shortened V by 0 bases and J by 4 bases, and 12 bases separated the two germline ends. This CDR3 region has 15 residues. The DNA for the CDR3 is TGTGCCAGCAGTTACTCGATGGCGGGGAGCTATGGCTACACCTTC. This codes for CASSYSMAGSYGYTF.

In its sample, this clone was seen a few times. The rearrangement uses TRBV11-2 and TRBJ2-7, with TRBD2 matching 9 bases. CDR1 SGHAT and CDR2 FQNNGV come from the germline V gene. J gave up 2 bases and V 2 bases, and 1 base lay outside the gene matches. CDR3 size: 14 residues. CDR3 region: CASSLLAGPYEQYF. As DNA, the CDR3 is TGTGCCAGCAGCTTACTAGCGGGGCCCTACGAGCAGTACTTC.

The chain joins TRBV4-2 to TRBJ2-3; D might be TRBD2 (6 bases). Germline loops: CDR1 LGHNA, CDR2 YNFKEQ. Trimming left V 4 bases short and J 1 base short, with 15 bases between. The CDR3 loop spans 16 amino acids. CDR3 sequence reads: CASSPRRAEGTDTQYF. CDR3 bases: TGTGCCAGCAGCCCCCGGAGGGCGGAGGGCACAGATACGCAGTATTTT.

This clone has more than one count but fewer than ten. The chain joins TRBV3-1 (or the pseudogene TRBV3-2) to TRBJ1-6, with 7 positions matching TRBD1. The CDR3 totals 16 residues. The ends lost 1 base at V and 4 bases at J; junction bases unmatched: 4. Looked up from germline, CDR1 is LGHDT and CDR2 is YNNKEL (reference sequence). DNA for the CDR3: TGTGCCAGCAGCCAAGGGATACAGGGGTATAATTCACCCCTCCACTTT. This encodes CASSQGIQGYNSPLHF.

This chain joins TRBV25-1 and TRBJ2-2, with a weak D call TRBD1 (6 bases). CDR3 length: 13 residues. Per germline, CDR1 MGHDK and CDR2 SYGVNS. The V gene lost 3 bases and the J gene lost 6 bases, with 8 bases spanning the gap. CDR3 in amino acids: CASSEGHSGELFF. The CDR3 nucleotides are TGTGCCAGCAGTGAGGGACACTCCGGGGAGCTGTTTTTT.

In this sample, this clone turned up once. The gene calls are TRBV6-5 and TRBJ2-1; 7 nucleotides match TRBD1. The trim removed 2 bases at V and 6 bases at J, leaving 1 base unmatched. This CDR3 is 13 amino acids long. CDR1 and CDR2 (germline): MNHEY, SVGAGI. CDR3 nucleotide sequence: TGTGCCAGCAGTTACCCAGGGGGCAATGAGCAGTTCTTC. This sequence encodes CASSYPGGNEQFF.

The genes are TRBV30 and TRBJ1-5; 7 bases map to TRBD1. Germline loops: CDR1 GTSNPN, CDR2 SVGIG (reference sequence). The CDR3 spans 13 residues. The ends lost 1 base at V and 6 bases at J; junction bases unmatched: 3. CDR3 DNA sequence: TGTGCCTGGAGTGGACAGGGAAGTCAGCCCCAGCATTTT. Its translation: CAWSGQGSQPQHF.

V usage is TRBV12-3 or TRBV12-4 and J usage is TRBJ2-2, with a weak D call TRBD1 (5 bases). V shed 6 bases and J shed 8 bases, with 13 bases lying between them. There are 13 residues in the CDR3. DNA of the CDR3: TGTGCCAGCAGACGACAGTCCGATGGGGAGCTGTTTTTT. Protein: CASRRQSDGELFF.